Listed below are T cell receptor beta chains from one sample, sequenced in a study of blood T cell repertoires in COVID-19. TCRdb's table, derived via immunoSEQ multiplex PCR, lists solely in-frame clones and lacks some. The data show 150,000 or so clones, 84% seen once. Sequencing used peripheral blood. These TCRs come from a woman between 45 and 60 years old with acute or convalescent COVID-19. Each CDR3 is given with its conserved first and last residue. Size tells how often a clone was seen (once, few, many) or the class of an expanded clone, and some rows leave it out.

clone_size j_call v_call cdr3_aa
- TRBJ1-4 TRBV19 CASSIGWTGRATNEKLFF
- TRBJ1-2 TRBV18 CASSPRDRGDYGYTF
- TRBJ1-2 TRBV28 CASSLQGVGMYYTF
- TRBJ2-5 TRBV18 CASSTTGEGTQYF
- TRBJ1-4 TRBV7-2 CASSLGGYREKLFF
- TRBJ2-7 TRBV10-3 CATQGASSYEQYF
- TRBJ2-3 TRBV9 CASSVVGGYTDTQYF
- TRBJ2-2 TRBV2 CASSGPGTGELFF
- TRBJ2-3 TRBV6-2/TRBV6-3 CASTPGLAGNTDTQYF
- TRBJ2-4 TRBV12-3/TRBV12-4 CASSPVGNIQYF
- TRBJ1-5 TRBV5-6 CASSWGQGTQPQHF
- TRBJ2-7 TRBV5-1 CASSLGGTPPYEQYF
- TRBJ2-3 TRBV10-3 CAIRLGGSSDTQYF
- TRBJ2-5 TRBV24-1 CAVDVGAGDQETQYF
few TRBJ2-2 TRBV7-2 CASSLLGLPTGELFF
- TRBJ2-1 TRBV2 CASSEGRAGGDNEQFF
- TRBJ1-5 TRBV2 CASSERQGGQPQHF
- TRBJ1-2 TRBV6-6 CASSYGYRGVDYGYTF
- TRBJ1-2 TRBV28 CASTLGPGRVGGYTF
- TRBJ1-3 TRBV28 CASSSLAASGNTIYF
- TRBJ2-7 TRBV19 CASSRTGQPPREQYF
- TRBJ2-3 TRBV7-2 CASSFGEGGFYTQYF
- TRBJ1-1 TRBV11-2 CASSFGEKAFF
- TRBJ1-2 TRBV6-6 CASSDRGYGYTF
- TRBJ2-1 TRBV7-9 CASSLPVNEQFF
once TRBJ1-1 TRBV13 CASSPVLGQNTEAFF
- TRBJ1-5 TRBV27 CASGNREQPQHF
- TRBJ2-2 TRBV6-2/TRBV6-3 CASSYYYLAGTNTGELFF
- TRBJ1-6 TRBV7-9 CASSLGQFGSPLHF
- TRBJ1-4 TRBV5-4 CASSSSGKLFF
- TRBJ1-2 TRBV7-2 CASSPRQGFSYTF
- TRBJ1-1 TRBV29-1 CSVERSGTGGMNTEAFF
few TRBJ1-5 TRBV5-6 CASSLGQYSNQPQHF
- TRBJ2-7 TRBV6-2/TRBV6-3 CASSYGGKSYEQYF
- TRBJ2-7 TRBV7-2 CASSSGTLLYEQYF
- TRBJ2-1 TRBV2 CASSGTGWSYNEQFF
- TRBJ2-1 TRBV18 CASSPYSYNEQFF
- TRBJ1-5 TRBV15 CATAEDYSNQPQHF
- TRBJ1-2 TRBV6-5 CATKRTGSYYGYTF